These 8 T cell receptor beta chains were all obtained from the same sample, sequenced in a study of T cells in Graves' hyperthyroidism and ophthalmopathy. Researchers took RNA transcripts and amplified the TCR beta CDR3 regions from them. Using the HTBI primer set, a first-round RT-PCR was run on the TCR CDR3. TCRdb re-called the multiplex PCR reads with MiXCR, one entry per CDR3 protein. Counted here are 530,000 or so distinct CDR3 sequences, about 45% occurring once; the ten biggest clones make up about 8.3%. Material for sequencing was peripheral blood or thyroid tissue (not recorded which). These receptor sequences come from a woman under 30 with Graves' hyperthyroidism.

This clonotype was counted many times. The V gene is TRBV20-1, the J gene TRBJ1-5, with D possibly matching TRBD1 (5 bases). This CDR3 is built from 15 residues. Germline CDR1 DFQATT, CDR2 SNEGSKA (reference sequence). The V gene lost 2 bases and the J gene lost 6 bases, with 17 bases spanning the gap. The CDR3 DNA follows: TGCAGTGCTAGACTACCCGGGGGGGGAGCTCAGCCCCAGCATTTT. Residues: CSARLPGGGAQPQHF.

In the case of this clonotype: A read error may be the cause here, since a much bigger clone is one base away. The chain employs TRBV2 and TRBJ2-7; no clear D gene. Germline V CDR1 and CDR2: SNHLY, FYNNEI. This CDR3 comprises 13 residues. V was trimmed by 5 bases and J by 2 bases, leaving 10 bases between them. In DNA, the CDR3 is TGTGCCAGCAGTTCGGCGGTCGCCTACGAGCAGTACTTC. Protein sequence: CASSSAVAYEQYF. Complete variable domain (other parts from reference TRBV2 and TRBJ2-7): EPEVTQTPSHQVTQMGQEVILRCVPISNHLYFYWYRQILGQKVEFLVSFYNNEISEKSEIFDDQFSVERPDGSNFTLKIRSTKLEDSAMYFCASSSAVAYEQYFGPGTRLTVT.

The chain combines TRBV19 with TRBJ2-7; TRBD2 matches 7 bases. The CDR3 runs to 14 residues. V was clipped by 5 bases and J by 4 bases; unmatched bases: 8. In germline, CDR1 is LNHDA, CDR2 SQIVND (reference sequence). The CDR3 DNA sequence: TGTGCCAGTAGTCACAGTCAGCGGGGTTACGAGCAGTACTTC. Encoded protein: CASSHSQRGYEQYF.

This clonotype came up a few times. The rearrangement links TRBV4-3 to TRBJ2-7, with a weak D call TRBD1 (8 bases). The V and J ends lost 0 bases and 3 bases respectively, with 12 bases between them. The CDR3 loop spans 15 amino acids. Germline CDR1 is LGHNA and CDR2 is YSLEER. In DNA, the CDR3 is TGCGCCAGCAGCCAAGATACAGGGGGGGGCTACGAGCAGTACTTC. Its translation: CASSQDTGGGYEQYF.

The rearrangement joins TRBV20-1 to TRBJ2-3; D remains ambiguous. CDR1 and CDR2 from the germline V gene are DFQATT and SNEGSKA (reference sequence). The length of the CDR3 is 13 residues. The ends were cut back, 5 bases at V and 9 bases at J, with 18 bases in the middle. The CDR3 DNA sequence: TGCAGTGCTGCCCGCCAGGCTGGGCAAACGCAGTATTTT. It codes for CSAARQAGQTQYF.

This clonotype was found many times. V gene TRBV2 combines with J gene TRBJ2-2; TRBD2 is a possible D gene (6 bases). The V end lost 6 bases, the J end lost 5 bases, and 19 bases lay between the germline ends. The CDR3 sequence is 16 residues long. CDR1 and CDR2 (germline): SNHLY, FYNNEI. The CDR3 DNA follows: TGTGCCAGCAGAACTCCCGGGACTGGACTGACCGGGGAGCTGTTTTTT. Translating gives CASRTPGTGLTGELFF.

This clonotype has only a few counts. The J gene is TRBJ2-3, the V gene TRBV9; 7 bases are shared with TRBD1. Germline lookup yields CDR1 SGDLS and CDR2 YYNGEE. J lost 5 bases, V lost 2 bases, and 2 bases had no gene match. The CDR3 runs 13 residues. The CDR3 is CASSVHRGDTQYF. The CDR3 DNA reads as TGTGCCAGCAGCGTCCACAGGGGAGATACGCAGTATTTT. Full variable domain (remainder filled in from reference TRBV9 and TRBJ2-3): DSGVTQTPKHLITATGQRVTLRCSPRSGDLSVYWYQQSLDQGLQFLIQYYNGEERAKGNILERFSAQQFPDLHSELNLSSLELGDSALYFCASSVHRGDTQYFGPGTRLTVL.

This rearrangement joins TRBV29-1 to TRBJ2-7; 9 nucleotides align to TRBD2. Losses at the gene ends were 5 bases for V and 5 bases for J; bases not matched to a gene: 1. The CDR3 consists of 11 residues. Germline V CDR1 and CDR2: SQVTM, ANQGSEA. The CDR3 sequence: CSVLAGNEQYF. The CDR3 DNA sequence: TGCAGCGTTCTAGCGGGAAACGAGCAGTACTTC.